This TCR beta chain was documented in a study of response to subunit inactivated influenza vaccine. Notes on the study in general: With each seasonal influenza vaccination, the authors suggested, few new T cells are recruited.

This clonotype has at least ten counts. Antigen: not known. V was clipped by 0 bases and J by 4 bases, with 13 bases between them. The CDR3 has 16 amino acids. The germline CDR1 and CDR2 sequences are LGHNA and YSLEER. TCRdb re-derived calls from the RT-PCR reads in MiXCR, one entry per CDR3 protein. The sample records hundreds of thousands of distinct CDR3 sequences, approximately 14% being singletons. The sample here was PBMCs from blood, taken 11 to 12 days after vaccination. This receptor was obtained from a man aged 50 or older who received an inactivated influenza vaccine. V gene TRBV4-3 combines with J gene TRBJ2-1, with D unresolved. Written as DNA, the CDR3 is TGCGCCAGCAGCCAAGATATGGCGGATGCGTACAATGAGCAGTTCTTC. Translated, it gives CASSQDMADAYNEQFF.